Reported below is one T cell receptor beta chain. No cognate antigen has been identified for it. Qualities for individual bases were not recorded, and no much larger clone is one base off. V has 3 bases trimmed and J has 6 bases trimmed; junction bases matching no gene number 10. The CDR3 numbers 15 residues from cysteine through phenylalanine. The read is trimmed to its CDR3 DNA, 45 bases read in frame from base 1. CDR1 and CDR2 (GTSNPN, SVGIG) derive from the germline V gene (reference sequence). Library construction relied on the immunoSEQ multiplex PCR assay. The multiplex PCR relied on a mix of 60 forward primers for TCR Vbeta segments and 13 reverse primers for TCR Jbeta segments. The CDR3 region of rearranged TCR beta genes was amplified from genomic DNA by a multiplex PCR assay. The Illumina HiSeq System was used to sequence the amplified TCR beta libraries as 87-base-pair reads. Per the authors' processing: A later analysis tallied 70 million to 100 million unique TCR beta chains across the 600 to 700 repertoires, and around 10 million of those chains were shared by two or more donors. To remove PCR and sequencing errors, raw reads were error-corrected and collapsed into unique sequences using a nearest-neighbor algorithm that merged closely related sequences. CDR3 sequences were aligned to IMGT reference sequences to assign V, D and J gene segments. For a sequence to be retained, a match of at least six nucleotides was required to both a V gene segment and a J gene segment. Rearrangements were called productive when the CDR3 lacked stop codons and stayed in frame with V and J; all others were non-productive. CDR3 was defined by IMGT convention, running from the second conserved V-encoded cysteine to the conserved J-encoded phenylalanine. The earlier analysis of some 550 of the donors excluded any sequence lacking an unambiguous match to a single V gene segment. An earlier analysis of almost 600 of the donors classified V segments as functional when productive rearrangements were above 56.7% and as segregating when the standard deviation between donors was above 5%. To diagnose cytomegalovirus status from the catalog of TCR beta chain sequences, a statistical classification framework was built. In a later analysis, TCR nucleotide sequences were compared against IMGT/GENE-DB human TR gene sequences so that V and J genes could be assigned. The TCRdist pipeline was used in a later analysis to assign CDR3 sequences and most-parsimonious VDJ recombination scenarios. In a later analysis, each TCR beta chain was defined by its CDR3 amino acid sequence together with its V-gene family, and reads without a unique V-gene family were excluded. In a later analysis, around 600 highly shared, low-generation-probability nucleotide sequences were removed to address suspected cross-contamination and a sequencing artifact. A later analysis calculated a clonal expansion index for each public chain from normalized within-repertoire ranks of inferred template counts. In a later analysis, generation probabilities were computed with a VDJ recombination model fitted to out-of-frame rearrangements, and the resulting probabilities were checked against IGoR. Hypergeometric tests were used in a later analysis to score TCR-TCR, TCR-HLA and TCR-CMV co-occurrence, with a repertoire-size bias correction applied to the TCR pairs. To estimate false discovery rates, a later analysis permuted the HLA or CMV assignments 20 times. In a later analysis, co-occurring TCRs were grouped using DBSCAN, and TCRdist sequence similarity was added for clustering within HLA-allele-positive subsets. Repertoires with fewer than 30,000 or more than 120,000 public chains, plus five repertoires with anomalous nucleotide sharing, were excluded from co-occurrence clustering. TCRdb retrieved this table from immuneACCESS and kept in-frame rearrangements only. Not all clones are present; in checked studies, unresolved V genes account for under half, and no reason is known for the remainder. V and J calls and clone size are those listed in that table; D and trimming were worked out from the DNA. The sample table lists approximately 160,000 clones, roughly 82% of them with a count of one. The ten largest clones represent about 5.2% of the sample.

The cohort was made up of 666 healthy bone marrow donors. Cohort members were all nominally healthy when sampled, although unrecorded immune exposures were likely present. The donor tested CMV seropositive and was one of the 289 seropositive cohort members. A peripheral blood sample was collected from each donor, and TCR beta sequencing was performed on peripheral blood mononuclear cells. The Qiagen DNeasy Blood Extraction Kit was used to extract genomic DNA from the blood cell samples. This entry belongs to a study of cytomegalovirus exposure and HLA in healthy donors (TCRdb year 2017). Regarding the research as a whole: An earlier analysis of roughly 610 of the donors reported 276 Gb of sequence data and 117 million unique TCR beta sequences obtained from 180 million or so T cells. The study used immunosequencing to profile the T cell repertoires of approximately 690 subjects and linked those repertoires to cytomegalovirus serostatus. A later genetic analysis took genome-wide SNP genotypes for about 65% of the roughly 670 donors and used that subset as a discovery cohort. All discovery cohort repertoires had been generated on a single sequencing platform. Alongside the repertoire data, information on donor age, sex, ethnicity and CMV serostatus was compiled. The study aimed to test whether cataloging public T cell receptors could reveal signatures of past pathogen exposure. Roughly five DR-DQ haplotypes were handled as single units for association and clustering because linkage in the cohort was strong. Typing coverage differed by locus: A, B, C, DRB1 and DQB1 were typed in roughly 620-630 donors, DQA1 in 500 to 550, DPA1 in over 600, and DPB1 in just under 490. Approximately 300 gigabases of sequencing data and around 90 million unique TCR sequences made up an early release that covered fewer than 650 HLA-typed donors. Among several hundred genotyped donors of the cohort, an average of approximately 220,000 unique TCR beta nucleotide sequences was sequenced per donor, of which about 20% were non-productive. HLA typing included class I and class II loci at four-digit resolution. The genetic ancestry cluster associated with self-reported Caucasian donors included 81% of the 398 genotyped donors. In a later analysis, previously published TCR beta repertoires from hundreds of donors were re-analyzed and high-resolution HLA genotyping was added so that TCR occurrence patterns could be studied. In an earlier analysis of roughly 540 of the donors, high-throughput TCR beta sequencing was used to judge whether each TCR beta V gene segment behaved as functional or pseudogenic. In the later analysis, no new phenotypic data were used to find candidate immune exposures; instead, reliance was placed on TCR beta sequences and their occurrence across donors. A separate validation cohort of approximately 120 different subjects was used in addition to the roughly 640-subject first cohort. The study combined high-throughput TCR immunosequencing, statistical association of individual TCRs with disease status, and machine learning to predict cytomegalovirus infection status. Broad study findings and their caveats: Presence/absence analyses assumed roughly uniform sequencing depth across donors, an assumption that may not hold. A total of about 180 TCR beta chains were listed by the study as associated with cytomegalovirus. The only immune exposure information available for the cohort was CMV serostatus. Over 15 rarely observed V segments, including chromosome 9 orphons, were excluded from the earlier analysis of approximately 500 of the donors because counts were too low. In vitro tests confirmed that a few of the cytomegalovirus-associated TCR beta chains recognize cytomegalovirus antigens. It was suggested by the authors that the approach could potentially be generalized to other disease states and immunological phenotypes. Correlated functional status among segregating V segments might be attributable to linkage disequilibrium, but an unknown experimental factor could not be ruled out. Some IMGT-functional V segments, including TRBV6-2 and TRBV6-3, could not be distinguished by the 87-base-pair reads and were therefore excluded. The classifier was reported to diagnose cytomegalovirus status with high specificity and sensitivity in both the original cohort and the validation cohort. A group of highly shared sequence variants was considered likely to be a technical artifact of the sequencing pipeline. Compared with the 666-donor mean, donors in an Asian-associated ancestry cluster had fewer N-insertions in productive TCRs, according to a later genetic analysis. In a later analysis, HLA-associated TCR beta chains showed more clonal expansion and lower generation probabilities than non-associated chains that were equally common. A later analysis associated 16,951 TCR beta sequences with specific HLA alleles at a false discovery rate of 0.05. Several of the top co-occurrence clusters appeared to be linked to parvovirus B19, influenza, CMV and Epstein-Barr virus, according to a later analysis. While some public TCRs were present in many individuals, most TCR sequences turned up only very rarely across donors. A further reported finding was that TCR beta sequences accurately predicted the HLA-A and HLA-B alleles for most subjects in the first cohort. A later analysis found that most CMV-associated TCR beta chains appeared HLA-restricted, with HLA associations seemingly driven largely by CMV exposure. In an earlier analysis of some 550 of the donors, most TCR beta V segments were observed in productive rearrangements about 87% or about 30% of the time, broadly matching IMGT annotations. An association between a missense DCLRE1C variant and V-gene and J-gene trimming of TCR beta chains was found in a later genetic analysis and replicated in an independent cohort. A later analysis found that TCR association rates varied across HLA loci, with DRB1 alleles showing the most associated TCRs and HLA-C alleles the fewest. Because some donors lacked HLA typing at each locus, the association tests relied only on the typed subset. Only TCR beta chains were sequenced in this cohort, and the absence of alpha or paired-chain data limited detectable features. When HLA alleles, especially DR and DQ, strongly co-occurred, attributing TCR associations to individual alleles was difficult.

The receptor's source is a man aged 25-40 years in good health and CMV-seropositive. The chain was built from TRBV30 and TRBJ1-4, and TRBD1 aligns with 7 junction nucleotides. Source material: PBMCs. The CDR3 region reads CAWSDRGLKDEKLFF. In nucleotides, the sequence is TGTGCCTGGAGCGATAGGGGGCTTAAGGATGAAAAACTGTTTTTT.